This record concerns one T cell receptor (beta chain) sequence. The target antigen is unknown. This entry comes from a study of cytomegalovirus exposure and HLA in healthy donors. This PCR relied on a set of 60 Vbeta primers and 13 Jbeta primers. The repertoire was sequenced with immunoSEQ multiplex PCR; TCRdb's copy has only in-frame clones and lacks some. In the table there are 150,000 to 200,000 clones, approximately 84% of which are singletons. Germline V gene data show CDR1 as SGHRS and CDR2 as YFSETQ. V dropped 4 bases and J dropped 4 bases, with 17 bases sitting between them. The CDR3 extends over 15 amino acids. Study outcomes and limitations: Near-uniform donor sequencing depth was presumed by presence/absence analyses. Among TCR beta chains, those listed as cytomegalovirus-associated numbered over 150. Follow-up analysis later connected one missense variant in DCLRE1C with trimming of TCR beta V- and J-genes.

The clonotype originates from a boy between 2 and 10 years old in good health and CMV-seronegative. Sequencing was done on a sample of PBMCs. V is TRBV5-1 and J is TRBJ1-2; no clear D gene. CDR3 sequence (DNA): TGCGCCAGCAGCCTGAGGCTCGGAACCCTCTATGGCTACACCTTC. Its translation is CASSLRLGTLYGYTF.